This T cell receptor beta chain was identified in a study of CD8 T cells in Susac syndrome. Broader study findings: A relatively small number of individuals underwent TCR sequencing and HLA analysis. Repertoires of Susac syndrome CD4+ T cells lacked clonal expansion.

Random hexamers were used to reverse transcribe an amount of about 0.45 to 1 ug RNA. The CDR3 of TCR beta was amplified by immunoSEQ multiplex PCR across 54 Vbeta and 13 Jbeta. TCRdb recomputed calls from the immunoSEQ multiplex PCR reads with MiXCR, one row per CDR3 protein. The sample has 240,000 or so distinct CDR3 sequences, roughly 95% seen once. Details on this clonotype: The antigen remains unidentified.

The CDR3 consists of 14 residues. The ends were cut back, 4 bases at V and 2 bases at J, with 12 bases in the middle. Looked up from germline, CDR1 is SGHTS and CDR2 is YDEGEE. It was negative isolation that provided the CD8+ and CD4+ T cells, whereas TEMRA cells were enriched by FACS. Sequenced: CD4+ T cells from PBMCs. The receptor was derived from a human donor with Susac syndrome. The J gene is TRBJ1-1, the V gene TRBV5-8; D unresolved. The CDR3 DNA follows: TGTGCCAGCAGCCAGTCGGCCGTAAACACTGAAGCTTTCTTT. Protein: CASSQSAVNTEAFF.